This TCR beta chain was sequenced for a study of T-cell reconstitution after alpha-beta-depleted transplantation in children. The study's findings and limits: It was newly produced T cells that mostly accounted for T-cell counts and diversity one year after transplant. Surviving recipient T cells and intrathymic progenitors accounted for some patients' high TCRbeta diversity at day 60.

In regard to this clonotype: Antigen unknown.

Preparation of the TCRbeta library used unique molecular identifiers. Via MiXCR, TCRdb re-called the PCR reads, giving one row per CDR3 protein. The repertoire holds 6,500 to 8,000 distinct CDR3 sequences, with approximately 31% as singletons. Source: peripheral blood, taken 60 days after TCRalphabeta/CD19-depleted stem cell transplant. This TCR derives from a boy in the first two years of life who had a stem cell transplant for SCID, so the T cells may come from the graft donor.

CDR3 bases: TGCAGTGCTGCCGGGGCTCAAGAGACCCAGTACTTC. Protein: CSAAGAQETQYF. V gene TRBV20-1 combines with J gene TRBJ2-5; D possibly matches TRBD1 or TRBD2 (5 bases each). Germline-derived CDR1 and CDR2 are DFQATT and SNEGSKA (reference sequence). This CDR3 has 12 amino acids. Trimming shortened V by 5 bases and J by 2 bases, and 9 bases separated the two germline ends.